The clone carrying this TCR beta chain was counted a few times. The sample originates from a study of T cells in Graves' hyperthyroidism and ophthalmopathy. Using RNA transcripts as the source, TCR beta CDR3 regions were amplified. First-round RT-PCR targeting the TCR CDR3 was performed with the HTBI primer set. TCRdb used MiXCR to reprocess the multiplex PCR reads, holding one entry per CDR3 protein. The sample contains more than 450,000 distinct CDR3 sequences, 20% of which appear only once. Ophthalmopathy patients had Clinical Activity Score at least 3, NOSPECS grade at least 4, duration under 3 months. Criteria for exclusion of patients were uncontrolled infection, other autoimmune disease, pregnancy or lactation. Diagnosis rested on symptoms, serum thyroxine and TRAb, thyroid ultrasound, and orbital computed tomography. The PBMCs studied were ones that came from roughly 9.1 ml fresh peripheral blood.

Germline V lookup: CDR1 KGHDR, CDR2 SFDVKD. This CDR3 has 13 amino acids. Trimming removed 5 bases at V and 3 bases at J, with 6 bases between. V and J are TRBV24-1 and TRBJ2-2, with D hard to call. The sequence was collected from a man aged 40-50 years with Graves' ophthalmopathy. Sample: blood. The CDR3 DNA reads as TGTGCCACCAGTGCCTTGTACACCGGGGAGCTGTTTTTT. This gives the protein CATSALYTGELFF.